This T cell receptor (beta chain) appears in the sequencing data of a study of cytomegalovirus exposure and HLA in healthy donors (TCRdb year 2017). With regard to the full study: The 500 to 800 repertoires of the first cohort and the 95 to 150 validation repertoires were produced on the same platform, according to a later analysis. The study aimed to test whether cataloging public T cell receptors could reveal signatures of past pathogen exposure. Along with the roughly 710-subject first cohort, a separate validation cohort of over a hundred different subjects was used. To predict cytomegalovirus infection status, the study combined high-throughput TCR immunosequencing, statistical association of individual TCRs with disease status, and machine learning. Results and caveats for the whole study, not just this receptor: It was suggested by the authors that the approach could potentially be generalized to other disease states and immunological phenotypes. All 110 or so repertoires were used to score co-occurrence in the validation cohort in a later analysis, because that analysis had no HLA typing for the cohort. The classifier was reported to diagnose cytomegalovirus status with high specificity and sensitivity in both the original and validation cohorts. While some public TCRs were present in many individuals, most TCR sequences turned up only very rarely across donors. In vitro tests confirmed that a few of the cytomegalovirus-associated TCR beta chains recognize cytomegalovirus antigens. Subsequent analysis determined that TCRs grouped into clusters in the first cohort also showed a tendency toward co-occurrence across the 130 or so validation repertoires, and roughly 95% of cluster scores exceeded 0. A total of about 150 TCR beta chains were listed by the study as associated with cytomegalovirus.

Donors formed part of the validation cohort, which comprised 120 or so subjects and was distinct from the first cohort of over 500 subjects. This clone was counted between two and nine times. It lacks a known antigen. No much larger clone exists at a distance of one base, and base qualities are not known. Per the germline V gene, SGHAT is the CDR1 and FQNNGV is the CDR2. A distance of 10 bases separates the germline ends of V and J, which lose 4 bases and 6 bases respectively. Counted from cysteine to phenylalanine, this CDR3 has 12 amino acids. Just the 36-base CDR3 DNA is kept, in frame starting at base 1. Preparation of the library involved the immunoSEQ multiplex PCR assay. The paper's data handling went like this. To diagnose cytomegalovirus status from the catalog of TCR beta chain sequences, a statistical classification framework was built. TCRdb stores this immuneACCESS table with in-frame sequences only. Part of the clones is absent; in the studies checked, under half of the shortfall reflects unresolved V genes, and no reason is known for the rest. From that table come the V and J calls and clone size; the DNA was used to work out D and trimming. The sample contains about 150,000 clones, approximately 86% of them found a single time. Clones ranked in the top ten supply 20% to 25% of the sample.

The sequence derives from a man between 18 and 35 years old in good health and CMV-seropositive. The chain links TRBV11-2 with TRBJ2-7; a weak D assignment points to TRBD1 (5 bases agree). Sequenced material: PBMCs. The CDR3 protein is CASSSDQGEQYF. The nucleotide sequence is TGTGCCAGCAGCTCGGACCAGGGCGAGCAGTACTTC.